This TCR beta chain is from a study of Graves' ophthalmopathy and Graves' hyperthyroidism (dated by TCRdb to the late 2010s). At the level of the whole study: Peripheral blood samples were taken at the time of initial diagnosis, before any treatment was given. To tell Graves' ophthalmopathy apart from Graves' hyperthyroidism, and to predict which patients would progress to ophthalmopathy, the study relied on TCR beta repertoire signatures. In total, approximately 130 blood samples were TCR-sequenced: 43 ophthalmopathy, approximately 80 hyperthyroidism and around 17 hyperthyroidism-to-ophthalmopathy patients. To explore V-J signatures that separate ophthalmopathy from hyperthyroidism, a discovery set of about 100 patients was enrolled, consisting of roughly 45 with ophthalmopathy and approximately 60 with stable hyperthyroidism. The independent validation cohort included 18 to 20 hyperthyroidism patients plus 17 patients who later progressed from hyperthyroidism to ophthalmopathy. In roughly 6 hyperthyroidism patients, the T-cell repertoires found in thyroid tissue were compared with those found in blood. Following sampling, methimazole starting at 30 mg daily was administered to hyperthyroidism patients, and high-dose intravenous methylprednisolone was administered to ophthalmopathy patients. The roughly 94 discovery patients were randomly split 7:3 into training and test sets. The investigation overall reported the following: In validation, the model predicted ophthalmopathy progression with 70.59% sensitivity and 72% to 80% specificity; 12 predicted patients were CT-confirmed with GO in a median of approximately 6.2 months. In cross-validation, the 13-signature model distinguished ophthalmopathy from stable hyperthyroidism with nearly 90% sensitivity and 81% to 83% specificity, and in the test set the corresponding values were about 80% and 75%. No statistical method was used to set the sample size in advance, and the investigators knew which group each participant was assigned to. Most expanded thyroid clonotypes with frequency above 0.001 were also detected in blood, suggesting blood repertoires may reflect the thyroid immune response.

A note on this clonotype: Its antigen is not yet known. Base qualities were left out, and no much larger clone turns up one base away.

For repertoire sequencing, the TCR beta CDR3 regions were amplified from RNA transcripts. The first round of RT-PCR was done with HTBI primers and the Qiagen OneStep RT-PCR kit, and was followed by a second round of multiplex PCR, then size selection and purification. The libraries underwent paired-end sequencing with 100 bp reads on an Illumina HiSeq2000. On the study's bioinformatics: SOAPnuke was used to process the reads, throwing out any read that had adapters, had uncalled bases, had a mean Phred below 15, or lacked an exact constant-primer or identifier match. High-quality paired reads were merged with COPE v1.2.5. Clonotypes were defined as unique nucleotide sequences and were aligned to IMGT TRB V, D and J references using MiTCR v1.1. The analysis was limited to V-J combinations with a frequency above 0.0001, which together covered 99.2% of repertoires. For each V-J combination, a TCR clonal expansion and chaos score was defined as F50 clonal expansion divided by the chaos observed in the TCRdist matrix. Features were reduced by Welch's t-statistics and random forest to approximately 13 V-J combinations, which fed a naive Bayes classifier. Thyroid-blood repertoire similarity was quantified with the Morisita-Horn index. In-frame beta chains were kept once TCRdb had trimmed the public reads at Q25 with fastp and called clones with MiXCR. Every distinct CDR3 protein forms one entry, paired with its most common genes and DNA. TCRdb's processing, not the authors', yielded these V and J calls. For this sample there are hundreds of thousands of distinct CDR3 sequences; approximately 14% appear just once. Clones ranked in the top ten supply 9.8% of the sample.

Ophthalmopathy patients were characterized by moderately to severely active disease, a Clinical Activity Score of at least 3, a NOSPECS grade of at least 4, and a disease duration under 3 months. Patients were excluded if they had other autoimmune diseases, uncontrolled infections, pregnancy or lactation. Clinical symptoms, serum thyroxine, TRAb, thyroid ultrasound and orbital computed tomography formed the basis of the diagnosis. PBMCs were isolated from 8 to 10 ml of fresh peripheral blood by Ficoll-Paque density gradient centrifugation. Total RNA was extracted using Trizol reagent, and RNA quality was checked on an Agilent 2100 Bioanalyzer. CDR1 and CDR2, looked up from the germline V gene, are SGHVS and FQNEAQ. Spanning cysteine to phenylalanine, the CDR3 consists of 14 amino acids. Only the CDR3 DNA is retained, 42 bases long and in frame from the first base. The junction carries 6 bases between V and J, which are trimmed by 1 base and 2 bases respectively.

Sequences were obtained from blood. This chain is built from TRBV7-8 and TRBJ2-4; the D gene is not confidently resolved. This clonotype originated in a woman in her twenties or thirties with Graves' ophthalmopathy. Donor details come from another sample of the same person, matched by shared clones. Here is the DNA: TGTGCCAGCAGCTTAGTTCCGCCCAAAAACATTCAGTACTTC. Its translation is CASSLVPPKNIQYF.